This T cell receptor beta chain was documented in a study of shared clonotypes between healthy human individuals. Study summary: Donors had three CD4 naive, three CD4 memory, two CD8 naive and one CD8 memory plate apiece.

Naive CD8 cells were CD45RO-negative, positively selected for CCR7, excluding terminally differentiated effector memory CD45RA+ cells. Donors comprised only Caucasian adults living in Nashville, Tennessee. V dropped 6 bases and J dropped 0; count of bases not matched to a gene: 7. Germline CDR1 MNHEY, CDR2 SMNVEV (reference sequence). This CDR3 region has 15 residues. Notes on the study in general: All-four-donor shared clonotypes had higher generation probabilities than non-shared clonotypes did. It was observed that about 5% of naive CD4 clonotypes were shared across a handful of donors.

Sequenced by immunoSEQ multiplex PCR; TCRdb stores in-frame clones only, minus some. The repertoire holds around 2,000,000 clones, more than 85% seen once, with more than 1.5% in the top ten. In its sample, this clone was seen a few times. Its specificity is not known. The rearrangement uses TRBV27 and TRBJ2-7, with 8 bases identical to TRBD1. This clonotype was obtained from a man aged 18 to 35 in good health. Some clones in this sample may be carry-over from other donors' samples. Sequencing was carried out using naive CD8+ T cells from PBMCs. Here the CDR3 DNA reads TGTGCCAGCAGCAGGACAGGGAGGAGCTCCTACGAGCAGTACTTC. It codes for CASSRTGRSSYEQYF.